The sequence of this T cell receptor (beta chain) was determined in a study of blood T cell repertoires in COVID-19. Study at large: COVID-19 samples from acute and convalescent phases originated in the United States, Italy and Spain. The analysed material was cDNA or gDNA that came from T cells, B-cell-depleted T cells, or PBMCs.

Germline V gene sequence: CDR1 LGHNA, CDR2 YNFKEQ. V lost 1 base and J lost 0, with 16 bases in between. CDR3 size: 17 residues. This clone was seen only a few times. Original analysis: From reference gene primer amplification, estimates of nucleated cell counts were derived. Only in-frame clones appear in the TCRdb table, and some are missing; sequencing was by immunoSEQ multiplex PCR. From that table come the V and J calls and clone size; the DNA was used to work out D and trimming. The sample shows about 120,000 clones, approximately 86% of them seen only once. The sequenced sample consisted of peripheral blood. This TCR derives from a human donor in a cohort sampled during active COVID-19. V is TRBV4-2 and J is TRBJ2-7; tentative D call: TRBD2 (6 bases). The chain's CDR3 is CASSQGLRDGSSYEQYF. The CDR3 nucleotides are TGTGCCAGCAGCCAAGGACTGCGGGACGGTAGCTCCTACGAGCAGTACTTC.